The rows below give T cell receptor beta chains drawn from one sample of a study of blood T cell repertoires in COVID-19. Repertoires were generated with immunoSEQ multiplex PCR, while TCRdb's copy carries only in-frame clones and drops some. This sample has approximately 300,000 clones, with 85% to 90% found just once. Material: PBMCs or T cells enriched from blood (not recorded which). The receptors come from a young woman who had recovered from COVID-19. CDR3s include the opening cysteine and the closing phenylalanine or tryptophan. A D gene is named only where the DNA matches it firmly. Rows may omit the clone size; those that give it use once, few, many or a size class.

clone_size: NA; j_call: TRBJ2-7; v_call: TRBV28; d_call: NA; cdr3_aa: CASSRIRGEQYF; cdr3_nt: TGTGCCAGCAGCAGAATACGGGGCGAGCAGTACTTC
clone_size: once; j_call: TRBJ2-3; v_call: TRBV11-3; d_call: TRBD2; cdr3_aa: CASCLAGGTDTQYF; cdr3_nt: TGTGCCAGCTGCCTAGCGGGGGGCACAGATACGCAGTATTTT
clone_size: NA; j_call: TRBJ1-5; v_call: TRBV5-5; d_call: NA; cdr3_aa: CASSLAGQPQHF; cdr3_nt: TGTGCCAGCAGCTTGGCCGGGCAGCCCCAGCATTTT
clone_size: NA; j_call: TRBJ2-2; v_call: TRBV3-1/TRBV3-2; d_call: NA; cdr3_aa: CASSQDRGTANTGELFF; cdr3_nt: TGTGCCAGCAGCCAAGATAGGGGAACCGCGAACACCGGGGAGCTGTTTTTT
clone_size: NA; j_call: TRBJ1-2; v_call: TRBV27; d_call: NA; cdr3_aa: CASSLILGQGYGYTF; cdr3_nt: TGTGCCAGCAGTTTAATATTGGGCCAGGGCTATGGCTACACCTTC
clone_size: NA; j_call: TRBJ2-7; v_call: TRBV19; d_call: TRBD1; cdr3_aa: CASRDSTYEQYF; cdr3_nt: TGTGCCAGTCGGGACAGCACCTACGAGCAGTACTTC
clone_size: NA; j_call: TRBJ1-5; v_call: TRBV19; d_call: TRBD1; cdr3_aa: CASRSTGDQPQHF; cdr3_nt: TGTGCCAGTAGATCCACAGGGGATCAGCCCCAGCATTTT
clone_size: once; j_call: TRBJ1-2; v_call: TRBV7-3; d_call: NA; cdr3_aa: CASSPQGGGHGYTF; cdr3_nt: TGTGCCAGCAGTCCGCAGGGAGGGGGTCATGGCTACACCTTC
clone_size: NA; j_call: TRBJ1-6; v_call: TRBV30; d_call: TRBD1; cdr3_aa: CAASTGTGTSPLHF; cdr3_nt: TGTGCCGCATCCACCGGGACAGGGACTTCACCCCTCCACTTT
clone_size: NA; j_call: TRBJ2-7; v_call: TRBV10-1; d_call: NA; cdr3_aa: CASSESWAGGFYEQYF; cdr3_nt: TGCGCCAGCAGTGAGTCGTGGGCAGGGGGGTTCTACGAGCAGTACTTC
clone_size: once; j_call: TRBJ1-2; v_call: TRBV6-5; d_call: NA; cdr3_aa: CASSYSGGSYGYTF; cdr3_nt: TGTGCCAGCAGTTACTCGGGGGGTTCCTATGGCTACACCTTC
clone_size: NA; j_call: TRBJ2-7; v_call: TRBV5-5; d_call: TRBD1; cdr3_aa: CASSLALDRVYEQYF; cdr3_nt: TGTGCCAGCAGCTTGGCCTTGGACAGGGTCTACGAGCAGTACTTC
clone_size: NA; j_call: TRBJ2-1; v_call: TRBV24-1; d_call: NA; cdr3_aa: CATSDSYEQFF; cdr3_nt: TGTGCCACCAGTGATTCCTATGAGCAGTTCTTC